This T cell receptor beta chain was profiled in a study of T cells in localized non-small cell lung cancer. Overall study findings and caveats: Across samples, adjacent lung featured a median roughly 61 of the top 100 tumor clones.

In the case of this clone: Its target is not known.

The CDR3 runs to 16 residues. Trimming pared 3 bases from V and 4 bases from J, leaving 17 bases between. Per germline, CDR1 MGHDK and CDR2 SYGVNS. Sequencing was performed with immunoSEQ multiplex PCR; in TCRdb, only in-frame clones are kept and a portion is missing. The table has some 30,000 clones, less than 95% seen once. This TCR was recovered from a female donor older than 55 with stage II lung adenocarcinoma. This chain joins TRBV25-1 and TRBJ2-3; D is tentatively TRBD1 or TRBD2 (5 bases each). Source: peripheral blood mononuclear cells, taken before any cancer treatment. This CDR3 is CASSDTWKGTADTQYF. The CDR3 coding sequence is TGTGCCAGCAGTGATACCTGGAAGGGGACGGCAGATACGCAGTATTTT.